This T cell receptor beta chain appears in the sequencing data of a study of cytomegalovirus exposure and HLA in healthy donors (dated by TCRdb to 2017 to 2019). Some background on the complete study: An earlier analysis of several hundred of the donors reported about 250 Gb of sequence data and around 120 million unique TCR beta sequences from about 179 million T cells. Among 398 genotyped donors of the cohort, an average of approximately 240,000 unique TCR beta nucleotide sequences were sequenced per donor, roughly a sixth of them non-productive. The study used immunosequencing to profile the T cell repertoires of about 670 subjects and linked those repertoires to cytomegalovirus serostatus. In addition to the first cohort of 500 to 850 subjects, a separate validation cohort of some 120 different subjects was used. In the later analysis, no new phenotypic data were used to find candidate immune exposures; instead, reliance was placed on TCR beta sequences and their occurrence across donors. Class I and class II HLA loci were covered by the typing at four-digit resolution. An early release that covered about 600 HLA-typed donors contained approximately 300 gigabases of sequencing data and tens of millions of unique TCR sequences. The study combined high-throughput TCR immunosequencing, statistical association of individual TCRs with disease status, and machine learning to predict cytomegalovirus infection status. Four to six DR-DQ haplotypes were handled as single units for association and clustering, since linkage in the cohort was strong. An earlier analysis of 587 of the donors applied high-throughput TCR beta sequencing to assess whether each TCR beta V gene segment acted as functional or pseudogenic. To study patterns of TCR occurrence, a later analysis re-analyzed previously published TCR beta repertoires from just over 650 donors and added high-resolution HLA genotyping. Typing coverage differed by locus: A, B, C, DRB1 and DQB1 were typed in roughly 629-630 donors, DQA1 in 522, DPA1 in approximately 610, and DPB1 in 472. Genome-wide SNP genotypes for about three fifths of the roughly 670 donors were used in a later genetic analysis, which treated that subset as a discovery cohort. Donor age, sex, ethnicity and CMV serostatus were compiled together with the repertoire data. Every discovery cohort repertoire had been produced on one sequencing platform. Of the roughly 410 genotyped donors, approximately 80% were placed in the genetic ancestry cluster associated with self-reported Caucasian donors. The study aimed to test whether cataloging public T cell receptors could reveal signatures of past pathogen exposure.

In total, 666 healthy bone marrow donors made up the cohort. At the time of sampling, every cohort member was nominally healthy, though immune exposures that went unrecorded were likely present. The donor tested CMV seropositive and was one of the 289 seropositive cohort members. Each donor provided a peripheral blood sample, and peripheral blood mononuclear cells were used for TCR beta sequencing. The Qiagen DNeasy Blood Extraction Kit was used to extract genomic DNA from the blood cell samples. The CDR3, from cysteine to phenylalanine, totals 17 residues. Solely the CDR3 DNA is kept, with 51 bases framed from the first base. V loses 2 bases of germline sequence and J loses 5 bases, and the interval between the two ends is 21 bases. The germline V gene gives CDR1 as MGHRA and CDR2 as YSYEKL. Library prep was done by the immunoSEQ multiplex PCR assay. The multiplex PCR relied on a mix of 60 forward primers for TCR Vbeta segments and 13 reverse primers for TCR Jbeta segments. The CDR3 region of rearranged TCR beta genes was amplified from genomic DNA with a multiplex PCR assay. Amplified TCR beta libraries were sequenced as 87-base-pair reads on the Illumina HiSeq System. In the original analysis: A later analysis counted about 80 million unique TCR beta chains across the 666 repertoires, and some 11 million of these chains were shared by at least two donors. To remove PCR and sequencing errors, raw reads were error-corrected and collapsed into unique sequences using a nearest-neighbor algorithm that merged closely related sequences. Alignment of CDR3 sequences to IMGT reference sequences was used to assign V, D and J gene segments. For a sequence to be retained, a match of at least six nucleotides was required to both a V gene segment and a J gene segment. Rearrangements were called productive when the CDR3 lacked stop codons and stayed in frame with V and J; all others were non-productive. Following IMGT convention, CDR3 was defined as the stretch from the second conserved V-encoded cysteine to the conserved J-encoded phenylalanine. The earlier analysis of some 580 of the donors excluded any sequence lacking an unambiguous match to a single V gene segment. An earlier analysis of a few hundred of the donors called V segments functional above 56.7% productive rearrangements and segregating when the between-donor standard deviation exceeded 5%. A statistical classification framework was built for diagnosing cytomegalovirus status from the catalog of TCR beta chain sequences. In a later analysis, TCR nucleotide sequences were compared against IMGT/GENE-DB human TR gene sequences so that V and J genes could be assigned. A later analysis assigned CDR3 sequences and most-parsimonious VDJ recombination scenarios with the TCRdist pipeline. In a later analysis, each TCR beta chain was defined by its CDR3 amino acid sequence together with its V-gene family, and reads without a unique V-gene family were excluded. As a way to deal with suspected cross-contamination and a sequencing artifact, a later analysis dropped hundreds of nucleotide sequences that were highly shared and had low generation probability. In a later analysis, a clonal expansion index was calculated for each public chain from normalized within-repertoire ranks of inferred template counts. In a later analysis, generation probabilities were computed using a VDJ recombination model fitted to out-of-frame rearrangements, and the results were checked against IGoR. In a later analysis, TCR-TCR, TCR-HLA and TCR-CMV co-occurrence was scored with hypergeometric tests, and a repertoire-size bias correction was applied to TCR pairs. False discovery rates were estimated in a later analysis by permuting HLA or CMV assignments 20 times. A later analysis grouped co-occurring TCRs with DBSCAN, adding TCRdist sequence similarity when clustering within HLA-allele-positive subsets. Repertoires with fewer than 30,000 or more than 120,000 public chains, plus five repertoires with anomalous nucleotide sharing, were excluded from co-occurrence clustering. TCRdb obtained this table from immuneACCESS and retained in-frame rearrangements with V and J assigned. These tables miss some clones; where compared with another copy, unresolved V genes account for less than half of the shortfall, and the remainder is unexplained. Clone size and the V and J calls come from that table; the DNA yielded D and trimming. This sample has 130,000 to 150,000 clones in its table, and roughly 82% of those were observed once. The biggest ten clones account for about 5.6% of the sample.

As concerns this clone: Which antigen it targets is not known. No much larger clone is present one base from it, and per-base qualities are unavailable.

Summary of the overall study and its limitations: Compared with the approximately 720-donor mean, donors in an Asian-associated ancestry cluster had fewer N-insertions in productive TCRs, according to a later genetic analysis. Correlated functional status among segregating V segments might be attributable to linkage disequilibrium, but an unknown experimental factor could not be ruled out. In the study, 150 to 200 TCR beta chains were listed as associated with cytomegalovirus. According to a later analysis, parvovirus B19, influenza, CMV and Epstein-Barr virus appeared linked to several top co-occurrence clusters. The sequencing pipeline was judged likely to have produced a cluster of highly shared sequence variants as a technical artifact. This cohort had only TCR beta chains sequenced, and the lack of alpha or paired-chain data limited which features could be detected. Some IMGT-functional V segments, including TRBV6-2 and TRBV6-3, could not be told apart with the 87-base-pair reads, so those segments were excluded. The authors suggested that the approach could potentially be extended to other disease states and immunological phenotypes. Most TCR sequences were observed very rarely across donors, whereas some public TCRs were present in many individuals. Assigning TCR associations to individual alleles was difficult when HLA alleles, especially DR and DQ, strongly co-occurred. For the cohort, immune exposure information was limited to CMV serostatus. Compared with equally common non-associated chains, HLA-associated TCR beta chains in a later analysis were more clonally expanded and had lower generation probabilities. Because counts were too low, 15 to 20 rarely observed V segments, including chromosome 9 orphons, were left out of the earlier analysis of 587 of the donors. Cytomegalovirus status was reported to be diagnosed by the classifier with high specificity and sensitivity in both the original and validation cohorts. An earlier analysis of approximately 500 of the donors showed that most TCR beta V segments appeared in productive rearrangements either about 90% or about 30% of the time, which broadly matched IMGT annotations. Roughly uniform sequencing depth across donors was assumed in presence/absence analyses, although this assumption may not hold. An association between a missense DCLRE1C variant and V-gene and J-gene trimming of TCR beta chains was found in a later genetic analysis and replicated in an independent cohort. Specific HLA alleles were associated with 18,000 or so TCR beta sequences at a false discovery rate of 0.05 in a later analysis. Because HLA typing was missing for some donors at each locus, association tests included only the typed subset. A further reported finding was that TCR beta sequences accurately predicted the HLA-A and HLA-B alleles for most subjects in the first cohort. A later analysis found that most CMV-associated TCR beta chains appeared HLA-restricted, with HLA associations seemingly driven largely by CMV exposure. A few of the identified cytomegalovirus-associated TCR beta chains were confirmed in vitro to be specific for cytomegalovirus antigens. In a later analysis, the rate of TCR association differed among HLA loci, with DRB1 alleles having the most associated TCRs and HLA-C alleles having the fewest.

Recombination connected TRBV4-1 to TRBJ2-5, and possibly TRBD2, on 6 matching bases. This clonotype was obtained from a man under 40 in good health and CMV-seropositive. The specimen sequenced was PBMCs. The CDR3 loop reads CASSQTSTSGGKETQYF. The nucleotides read TGCGCCAGCAGCCAAACGTCTACGAGCGGCGGGAAGGAGACCCAGTACTTC.